These 24 T cell receptor beta chains share one sample of origin, sequenced in a study of blood T cells in healthy people across ages. Primed by a sample-barcoded 5' primer and a J-beta primer mix, a second PCR proceeded for 7 to 11 cycles. TCRdb re-analysed the 5' RACE reads in MiXCR, keeping a single row per CDR3 protein. The repertoire includes over a million distinct CDR3 sequences, more than 35% of them detected once, and approximately 17% sits in the top ten. The specimen was blood. Receptors originate from a woman aged 55-69 years in good health.

The J gene is TRBJ2-5, the V gene TRBV12-3 or TRBV12-4; the match to TRBD1 covers 11 bases. The CDR3 is 14 residues long. Germline trimming cut 3 bases from V and 11 bases from J; bases unmatched to any gene: 8. CDR3 sequence: CASSFRTGGGEQYF. The CDR3 nucleotides read TGTGCCAGCAGTTTCCGGACAGGGGGCGGTGAGCAGTACTTC.

V and J are TRBV20-1 and TRBJ1-1, with D unclear. V lost 1 base to trimming and J lost 1 base, with 10 bases between them. CDR1 is DFQATT, CDR2 SNEGSKA, per germline (reference sequence). The CDR3 is made up of 14 amino acids. The CDR3 sequence is CSARAPGRNTEAFF. The DNA for the CDR3 is TGCAGTGCTAGAGCCCCAGGTAGGAACACTGAAGCTTTCTTT.

The sample holds a few counts of this clonotype. The V and J genes are TRBV7-2 and TRBJ2-1; D possibly corresponds to TRBD1 (5 bases). This CDR3 region has 15 residues. Germline V lookup: CDR1 SGHTA, CDR2 FQGNSA. The V and J ends lost 2 bases and 2 bases respectively, with 10 bases between them. The CDR3, as DNA: TGTGCCAGCAGCTTAACGCCACAGGCCTACAATGAGCAGTTCTTC. It encodes CASSLTPQAYNEQFF.

About this clonotype: One end of the junction varies from germline; a read error may be responsible. The rearrangement links TRBV20-1 to TRBJ1-4; D ambiguous. The CDR3 is 13 residues long. Looked up from germline, CDR1 is DFQATT and CDR2 is SNEGSKA (reference sequence). The CDR3 loop reads CSARQLLDEKQFF. The CDR3 nucleotides read TGCAGTGCTAGACAGCTATTGGATGAAAAACAGTTTTTT.

J is TRBJ1-5 and V is TRBV12-3 or TRBV12-4; no reliable D call. V gave up 3 bases and J gave up 4 bases, with 7 bases separating them. The length of the CDR3 is 13 residues. The CDR3 DNA reads as TGTGCCAGCAGTTTTGCGGAGAATCAGCCCCAGCATTTT. Its protein is CASSFAENQPQHF.

The rearrangement links TRBV12-3 or TRBV12-4 to TRBJ1-6, with unresolved D. V lost 5 bases and J lost 13, with 3 bases in between. CDR3 length: 9 residues. The CDR3 DNA sequence: TGTGCCAGCAGTCCGCCCCTCCACTTT. Protein sequence: CASSPPLHF.

This chain uses TRBV5-1 with TRBJ2-5, with a tentative D call TRBD1 (6 bases). V was trimmed by 1 base and J by 4 bases, leaving 29 bases between them. The CDR3 totals 20 residues. Germline CDR1 SGHRS, CDR2 YFSETQ. The CDR3 DNA is TGCGCCAGCAGCTTGTGGGGCAGGGGACGCAACAACAGCCTTGGAGAGACCCAGTACTTC. This gives the protein CASSLWGRGRNNSLGETQYF.

This clonotype was observed a handful of times. This chain links TRBV25-1 with TRBJ2-1, with D possibly being TRBD2 (5 bases). Germline values: CDR1 MGHDK, CDR2 SYGVNS. Between the trimmed V and J ends, which lost 3 bases and 0 bases, there was a span of 15 bases. This CDR3 has 17 amino acids. The CDR3 sequence: CASSDSRPGSSYNEQFF. Here the CDR3 DNA reads TGTGCCAGCAGTGACTCCCGCCCGGGGAGCTCCTACAATGAGCAGTTCTTC.

The chain couples TRBV10-3 to TRBJ2-1; tentative D call: TRBD2 (5 bases). The J call could be wrong; TRBJ2-7 is a better fit for the DNA end. The germline CDR1 and CDR2 sequences are ENHRY and SYGVKD. CDR3 length: 15 amino acids. CDR3 loop: CAIRETPSSYNEQYF. In DNA form, the CDR3 reads TGTGCCATCAGGGAGACACCTAGCTCCTACAATGAGCAGTACTTC.

The chain uses TRBV4-1 and TRBJ2-4; 10 bases match TRBD2. The trim removed 1 base at V and 1 base at J, leaving 10 bases unmatched. The CDR3 loop spans 19 amino acids. Germline V lookup: CDR1 MGHRA, CDR2 YSYEKL. In DNA form, the CDR3 reads TGCGCCAGCAGCCAAGGTGCGGCTAGCGGGAGCTTCGCCAAAAACATTCAGTACTTC. Its protein is CASSQGAASGSFAKNIQYF.

This chain uses TRBV18 with TRBJ2-3; 9 bases map to TRBD2. This CDR3 is built from 16 residues. The V gene end was trimmed by 3 bases and the J gene end by 1 base; junction bases not matched to a gene: 5. Germline V gene lookup returns CDR1 KGHSH and CDR2 LQKENI. CDR3 DNA: TGTGCCAGCTCACCGATAGCGGGAGAGGGCACAGATACGCAGTATTTT. Protein product: CASSPIAGEGTDTQYF.

The rearrangement joins TRBV4-1 to TRBJ2-5; 7 bases are shared with TRBD2. With 2 bases clipped from V and 0 bases from J, the junction kept 3 bases outside the gene matches. The germline V gene encodes CDR1 MGHRA and CDR2 YSYEKL. CDR3 length equals 15 residues. The CDR3 reads CASSQTGGYQETQYF. The CDR3 DNA reads TGCGCCAGCAGCCAAACCGGGGGGTACCAAGAGACCCAGTACTTC.

This clonotype came up a few times. CDR3 region: CASSFWQGSYNEQFF. The CDR3 coding sequence is TGTGCCAGCAGTTTTTGGCAGGGTAGCTACAATGAGCAGTTCTTC. This chain links TRBV28 with TRBJ2-1, with D possibly matching TRBD1 (5 bases). V lost 3 bases to trimming and J lost 3 bases, with 12 bases between them. CDR1 and CDR2 from the germline V gene are MDHEN and SYDVKM. The CDR3 has 15 residues.

The genes are TRBV2 and TRBJ2-5; 7 nucleotides match TRBD1. Germline V gives CDR1 SNHLY, CDR2 FYNNEI. Trimming cost V 4 bases and J 3 bases; bases outside gene matches: 26. The CDR3 consists of 21 residues. The CDR3 spells CASSGAPRQGDVPAPKETQYF. In DNA, the CDR3 is TGTGCCAGCAGTGGAGCGCCCCGACAGGGAGATGTTCCGGCGCCGAAAGAGACCCAGTACTTC.

This sequence joins TRBV9 and TRBJ2-1, with 11 bases aligning to TRBD1. With 3 bases clipped from V and 8 bases from J, the junction kept 7 bases outside the gene matches. CDR1 and CDR2 from the germline V gene are SGDLS and YYNGEE. This CDR3 has 15 amino acids. CDR3 sequence reads: CASSEGDRGEHEQFF. CDR3 sequence (DNA): TGTGCCAGCAGCGAGGGGGACAGGGGGGAACATGAGCAGTTCTTC. The full variable domain, completed using reference TRBV9 and TRBJ2-1, is DSGVTQTPKHLITATGQRVTLRCSPRSGDLSVYWYQQSLDQGLQFLIQYYNGEERAKGNILERFSAQQFPDLHSELNLSSLELGDSALYFCASSEGDRGEHEQFFGPGTRLTVL.

The chain couples TRBV5-1 to TRBJ2-7; D is ambiguous. Germline CDR1 reads SGHRS; CDR2 reads YFSETQ. Trimming shortened V by 6 bases and J by 7 bases, and 23 bases separated the two germline ends. The CDR3 runs 15 residues. Here the CDR3 reads CASNWAPRSMGEQYF. For the CDR3, the DNA is TGCGCCAGCAACTGGGCTCCCAGGTCGATGGGTGAGCAGTACTTC.

The CDR3, as DNA: TGCGCCAGCAGCTTGGTTCGGGAGACAATTGTCGAGCAGTACTTC. Translated, it gives CASSLVRETIVEQYF. The chain recombines TRBV5-1 with TRBJ2-7, with a tentative D call TRBD2 (6 bases). From germline, CDR1 is SGHRS and CDR2 YFSETQ. This CDR3 has 15 amino acids. The V and J ends lost 0 bases and 6 bases respectively, with 16 bases between them.

This clonotype was recorded a few times. The V gene is TRBV12-3 or TRBV12-4, the J gene TRBJ2-4; the match to TRBD1 covers 9 bases. This CDR3 is built from 16 residues. With V trimmed by 6 bases and J by 3 bases, 9 bases remained unmatched. The CDR3 region is CASRITGGAGKNIQYF. CDR3 in DNA: TGTGCCAGCAGAATTACAGGGGGCGCGGGCAAAAACATTCAGTACTTC.

The chain employs TRBV5-1 and TRBJ2-1; D is undetermined. Trimming took off 0 bases at V and 13 bases at J, with 11 bases between the two ends. CDR3 length: 12 residues. Germline V lookup: CDR1 SGHRS, CDR2 YFSETQ. The CDR3 region is CASSLVGSFQFF. The CDR3 DNA sequence: TGCGCCAGCAGCTTGGTAGGTTCGTTCCAGTTCTTC. The full variable domain, in which reference TRBV5-1 and TRBJ2-1 provide the parts outside the CDR3, is KAGVTQTPRYLIKTRGQQVTLSCSPISGHRSVSWYQQTPGQGLQFLFEYFSETQRNKGNFPGRFSGRQFSNSRSEMNVSTLELGDSALYLCASSLVGSFQFFGPGTRLTVL.

The sample holds a few counts of this clonotype. V usage is TRBV5-1 and J usage is TRBJ1-6; tentative D call: TRBD1 (6 bases). The germline V gene encodes CDR1 SGHRS and CDR2 YFSETQ. V was shortened by 3 bases and J by 7 bases, with 11 bases between the two germline ends. This CDR3 contains 14 residues. The CDR3 DNA reads as TGCGCCAGCAGCTCGATCGACAGGAATTCACCCCTCCACTTT. It codes for CASSSIDRNSPLHF.

This clonotype was seen only a few times. The chain is built from TRBV14 and TRBJ2-3; possibly TRBD2 for D (6 bases). The germline V gene has CDR1 SGHDN and CDR2 FVKESK. Trimming took off 1 base at V and 0 bases at J, with 14 bases between the two ends. CDR3 length: 17 residues. In nucleotides, the CDR3 is TGTGCCAGCAGCCAAGGAGCGGGTACGACTAGCACAGATACGCAGTATTTT. Translating it yields CASSQGAGTTSTDTQYF.

Comment on this clonotype: This may be a read error: a much more frequent sequence differs by one nucleotide. The J gene is TRBJ2-1, the V gene TRBV29-1; perhaps TRBD2 as D (7 bases). CDR3 size: 16 residues. Germline loops: CDR1 SQVTM, CDR2 ANQGSEA. Trimming removed 3 bases from V and 4 bases from J, with 19 bases in between. Here the CDR3 DNA reads TGCAGCGTTGATAGGACAGCAAGCGGGATTTACAATGAGCAGTTCTTC. Its translation: CSVDRTASGIYNEQFF.

A word on this clonotype: The CDR3 does not close with the conserved phenylalanine or tryptophan, likely indicating a read error. This CDR3 is CASTPVGGTYEQYL. The CDR3 bases are TGTGCCAGCACCCCAGTGGGGGGCACCTACGAGCAGTACTTA. The chain couples TRBV27 to TRBJ2-5, with D tentatively TRBD1 or TRBD2 (6 bases each). The end of the DNA is better explained by TRBJ2-7, so the J call may be wrong. Germline CDR1 MNHEY, CDR2 SMNVEV (reference sequence). CDR3 length equals 14 residues.

V is TRBV4-1 and J is TRBJ2-1; either TRBD1 or TRBD2 may supply D (5 bases each). Germline V gene sequence: CDR1 MGHRA, CDR2 YSYEKL. V lost 0 bases and J 8 bases, leaving 17 bases between the germline ends. The CDR3 extends over 16 amino acids. The CDR3 nucleotides read TGCGCCAGCAGCCAAGATCGGCCGGGACCTCCTGATGAGCAGTTCTTC. Amino acids: CASSQDRPGPPDEQFF.